This T cell receptor beta chain was identified during a study of post-analysis software for immune sequencing data. The CDR3 is 14 residues long. Germline CDR1 is PRHDT and CDR2 is FYEKMQ (reference sequence). The V end lost 0 bases, the J end lost 11 bases, and 14 bases lay between the germline ends. Presence of unique molecular identifiers characterized the TCR beta cDNA libraries. Input amounts of roughly 0.85 to 10 million T cells were used. These gave around 500,000 cDNA molecules, so each molecule approximated one T cell. One entry per CDR3 protein, called by TCRdb with MiXCR from the PCR reads. The sample yields about 380,000 distinct CDR3 sequences, around 37% seen once. This clonotype showed up just a few times. No antigen is known for it. Notes on the study in general: The study found significantly lower normalized Chao1 diversity in multiple sclerosis patients than in controls. Strong co-clustering by F measure was seen for same-batch samples. Controls had lower frequencies than patients of 4 or 5 TRBV segments, which included TRBV5-6, TRBV5-1 and TRBV20-1.

The sequenced sample consisted of blood. The gene calls are TRBV13 and TRBJ2-1, with D possibly matching TRBD1 (5 bases). The sequence was collected from a girl between 10 and 17 years old with multiple sclerosis. For the CDR3, the DNA is TGTGCCAGCAGCTTAGGCGGCAGGGATGGTAAGCAGTTCTTC. This translates into CASSLGGRDGKQFF. The full variable domain, its missing parts supplied by reference TRBV13 and TRBJ2-1, is AAGVIQSPRHLIKEKRETATLKCYPIPRHDTVYWYQQGPGQDPQFLISFYEKMQSDKGSIPDRFSAQQFSDYHSELNMSSLELGDSALYFCASSLGGRDGKQFFGPGTRLTVL.